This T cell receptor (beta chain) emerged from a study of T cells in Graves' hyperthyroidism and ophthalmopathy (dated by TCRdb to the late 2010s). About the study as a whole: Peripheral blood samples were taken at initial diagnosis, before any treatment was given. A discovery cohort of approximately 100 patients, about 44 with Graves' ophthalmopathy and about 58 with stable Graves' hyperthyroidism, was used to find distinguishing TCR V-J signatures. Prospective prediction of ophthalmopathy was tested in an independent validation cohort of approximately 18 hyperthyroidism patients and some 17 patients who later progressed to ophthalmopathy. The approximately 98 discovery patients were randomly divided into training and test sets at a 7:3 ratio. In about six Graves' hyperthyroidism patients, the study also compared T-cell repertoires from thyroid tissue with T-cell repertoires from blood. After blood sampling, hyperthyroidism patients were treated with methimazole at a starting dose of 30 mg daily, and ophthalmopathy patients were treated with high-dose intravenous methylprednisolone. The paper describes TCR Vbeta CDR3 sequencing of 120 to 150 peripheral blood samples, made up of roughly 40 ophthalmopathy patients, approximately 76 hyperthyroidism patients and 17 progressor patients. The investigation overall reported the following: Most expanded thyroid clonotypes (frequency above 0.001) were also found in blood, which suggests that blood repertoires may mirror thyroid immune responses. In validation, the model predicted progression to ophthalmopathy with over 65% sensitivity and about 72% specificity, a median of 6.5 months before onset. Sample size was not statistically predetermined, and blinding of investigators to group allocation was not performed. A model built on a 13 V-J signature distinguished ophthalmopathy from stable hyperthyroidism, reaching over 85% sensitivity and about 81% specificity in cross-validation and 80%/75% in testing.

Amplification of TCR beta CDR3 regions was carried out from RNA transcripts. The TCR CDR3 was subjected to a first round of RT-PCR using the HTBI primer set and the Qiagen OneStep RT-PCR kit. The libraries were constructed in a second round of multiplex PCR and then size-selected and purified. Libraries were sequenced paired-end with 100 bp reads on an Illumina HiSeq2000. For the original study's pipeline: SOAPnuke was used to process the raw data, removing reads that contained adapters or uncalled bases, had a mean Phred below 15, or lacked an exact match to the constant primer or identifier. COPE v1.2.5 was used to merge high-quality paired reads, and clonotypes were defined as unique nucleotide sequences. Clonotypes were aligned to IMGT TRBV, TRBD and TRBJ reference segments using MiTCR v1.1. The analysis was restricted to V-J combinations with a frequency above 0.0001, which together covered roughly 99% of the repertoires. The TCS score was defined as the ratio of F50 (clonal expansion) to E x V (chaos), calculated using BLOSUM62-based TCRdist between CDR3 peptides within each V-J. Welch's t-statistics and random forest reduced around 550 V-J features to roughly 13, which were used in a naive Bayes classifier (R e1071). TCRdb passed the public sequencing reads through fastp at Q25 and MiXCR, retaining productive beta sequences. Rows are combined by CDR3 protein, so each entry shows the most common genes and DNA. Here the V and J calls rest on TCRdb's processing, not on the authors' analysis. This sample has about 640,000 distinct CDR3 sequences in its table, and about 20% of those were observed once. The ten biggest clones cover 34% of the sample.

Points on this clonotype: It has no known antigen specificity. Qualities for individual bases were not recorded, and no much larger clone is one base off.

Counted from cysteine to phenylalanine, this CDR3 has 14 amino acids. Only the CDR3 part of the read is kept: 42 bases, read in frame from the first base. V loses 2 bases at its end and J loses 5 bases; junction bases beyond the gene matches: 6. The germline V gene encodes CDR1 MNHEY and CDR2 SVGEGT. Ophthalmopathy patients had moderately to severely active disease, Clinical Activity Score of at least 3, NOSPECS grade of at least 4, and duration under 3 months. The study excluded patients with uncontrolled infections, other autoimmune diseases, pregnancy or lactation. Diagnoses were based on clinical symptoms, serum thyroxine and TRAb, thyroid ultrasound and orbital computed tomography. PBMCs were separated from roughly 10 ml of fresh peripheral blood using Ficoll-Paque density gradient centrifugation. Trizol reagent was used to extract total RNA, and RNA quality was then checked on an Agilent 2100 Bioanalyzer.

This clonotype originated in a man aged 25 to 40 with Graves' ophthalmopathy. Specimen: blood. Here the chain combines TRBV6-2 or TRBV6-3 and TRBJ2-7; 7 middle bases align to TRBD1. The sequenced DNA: TGTGCCAGCAGTTACGACAGGGTTCTCAACGAGCAGTACTTC. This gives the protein CASSYDRVLNEQYF.